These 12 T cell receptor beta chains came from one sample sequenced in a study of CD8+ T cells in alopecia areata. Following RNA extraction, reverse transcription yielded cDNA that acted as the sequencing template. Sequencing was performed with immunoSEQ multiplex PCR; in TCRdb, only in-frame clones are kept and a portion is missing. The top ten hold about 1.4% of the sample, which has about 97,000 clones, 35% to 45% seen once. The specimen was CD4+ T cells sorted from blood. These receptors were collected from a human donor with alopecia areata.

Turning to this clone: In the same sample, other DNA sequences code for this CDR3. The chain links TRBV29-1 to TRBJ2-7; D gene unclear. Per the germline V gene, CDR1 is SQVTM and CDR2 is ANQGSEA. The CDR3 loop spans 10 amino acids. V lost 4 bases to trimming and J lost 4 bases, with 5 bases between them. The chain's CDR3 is CSVGSYEQYF. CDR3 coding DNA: TGCAGCGTTGGTAGTTACGAGCAGTACTTC.

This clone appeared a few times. The CDR3 nucleotides read TGCAGCGTTGTAGAGACAGTCAATGAGCAGTTCTTC. This translates into CSVVETVNEQFF. The chain recombines TRBV29-1 with TRBJ2-1, with D maybe TRBD1 (5 bases). Germline V lookup: CDR1 SQVTM, CDR2 ANQGSEA. The CDR3 has 12 amino acids. Trimming removed 4 bases at V and 6 bases at J, with 10 bases between.

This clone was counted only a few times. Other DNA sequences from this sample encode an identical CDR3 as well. DNA of the CDR3: TGCAGCGTTGGGACTAGCGGCTACGAGCAGTACTTC. The encoded protein is CSVGTSGYEQYF. This chain uses TRBV29-1 with TRBJ2-7, with TRBD2 matching over 10 bases. Trimming at V came to 4 bases and at J to 3 bases, leaving 0 bases not matched to a gene. The V gene's germline CDR1 is SQVTM and CDR2 ANQGSEA. This CDR3 has 12 amino acids.

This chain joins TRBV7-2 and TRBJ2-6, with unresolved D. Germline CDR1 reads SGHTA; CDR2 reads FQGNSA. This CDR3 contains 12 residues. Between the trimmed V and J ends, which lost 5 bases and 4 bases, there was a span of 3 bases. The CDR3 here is CASSRGANVLTF. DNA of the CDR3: TGTGCCAGCAGCCGGGGGGCCAACGTCCTGACTTTC.

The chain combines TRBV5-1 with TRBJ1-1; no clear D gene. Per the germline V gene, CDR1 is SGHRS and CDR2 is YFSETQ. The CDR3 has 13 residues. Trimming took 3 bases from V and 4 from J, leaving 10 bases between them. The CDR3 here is CASSWGGRTEAFF. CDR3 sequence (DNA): TGCGCCAGCAGCTGGGGAGGACGCACTGAAGCTTTCTTT.

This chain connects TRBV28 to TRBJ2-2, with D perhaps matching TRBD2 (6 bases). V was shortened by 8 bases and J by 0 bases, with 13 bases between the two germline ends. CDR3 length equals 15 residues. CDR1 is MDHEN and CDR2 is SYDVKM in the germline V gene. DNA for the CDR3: TGTGCCAGCGTAACCGGGACTTCGAACACCGGGGAGCTGTTTTTT. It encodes CASVTGTSNTGELFF.

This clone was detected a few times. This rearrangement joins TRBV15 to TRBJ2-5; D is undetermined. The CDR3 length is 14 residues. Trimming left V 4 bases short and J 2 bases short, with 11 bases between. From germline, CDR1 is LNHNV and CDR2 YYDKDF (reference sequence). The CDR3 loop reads CATSIKPRQETQYF. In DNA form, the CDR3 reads TGTGCCACCAGCATCAAGCCAAGACAAGAGACCCAGTACTTC.

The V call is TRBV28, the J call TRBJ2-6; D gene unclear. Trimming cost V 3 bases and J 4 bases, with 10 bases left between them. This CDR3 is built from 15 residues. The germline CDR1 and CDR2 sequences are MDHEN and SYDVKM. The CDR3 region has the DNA TGTGCCAGCAGTTTCCATAGGTCCGGGGCCAACGTCCTGACTTTC. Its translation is CASSFHRSGANVLTF.

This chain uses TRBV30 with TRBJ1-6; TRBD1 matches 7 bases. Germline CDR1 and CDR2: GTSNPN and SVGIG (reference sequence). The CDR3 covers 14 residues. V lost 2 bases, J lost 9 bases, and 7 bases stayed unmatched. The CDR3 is CAWSSTGDFSPLHF. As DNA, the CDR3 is TGTGCCTGGAGTTCTACAGGGGACTTTTCACCCCTCCACTTT.

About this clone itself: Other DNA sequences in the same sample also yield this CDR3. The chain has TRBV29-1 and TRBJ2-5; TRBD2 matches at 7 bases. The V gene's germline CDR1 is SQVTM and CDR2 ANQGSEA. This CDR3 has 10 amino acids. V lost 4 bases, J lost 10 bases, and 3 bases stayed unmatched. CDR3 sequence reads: CSVGGGFQYF. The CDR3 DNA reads TGCAGCGTTGGGGGGGGGTTCCAGTACTTC.

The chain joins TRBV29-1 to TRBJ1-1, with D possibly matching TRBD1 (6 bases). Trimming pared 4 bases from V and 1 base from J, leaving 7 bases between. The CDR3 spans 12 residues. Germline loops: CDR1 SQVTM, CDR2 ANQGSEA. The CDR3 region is CSVGGQNTEAFF. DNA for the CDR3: TGCAGCGTTGGGGGACAGAACACTGAAGCTTTCTTT. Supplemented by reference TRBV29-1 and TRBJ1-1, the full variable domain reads SAVISQKPSRDICQRGTSLTIQCQVDSQVTMMFWYRQQPGQSLTLIATANQGSEATYESGFVIDKFPISRPNLTFSTLTVSNMSPEDSSIYLCSVGGQNTEAFFGQGTRLTVV.

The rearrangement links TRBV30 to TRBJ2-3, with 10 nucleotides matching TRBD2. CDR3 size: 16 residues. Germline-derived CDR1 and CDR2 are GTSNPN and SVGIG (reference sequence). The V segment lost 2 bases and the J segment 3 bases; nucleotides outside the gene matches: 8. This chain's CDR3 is CAWSPWGTSVTDTQYF. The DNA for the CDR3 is TGTGCCTGGAGTCCTTGGGGGACTAGCGTAACAGATACGCAGTATTTT.